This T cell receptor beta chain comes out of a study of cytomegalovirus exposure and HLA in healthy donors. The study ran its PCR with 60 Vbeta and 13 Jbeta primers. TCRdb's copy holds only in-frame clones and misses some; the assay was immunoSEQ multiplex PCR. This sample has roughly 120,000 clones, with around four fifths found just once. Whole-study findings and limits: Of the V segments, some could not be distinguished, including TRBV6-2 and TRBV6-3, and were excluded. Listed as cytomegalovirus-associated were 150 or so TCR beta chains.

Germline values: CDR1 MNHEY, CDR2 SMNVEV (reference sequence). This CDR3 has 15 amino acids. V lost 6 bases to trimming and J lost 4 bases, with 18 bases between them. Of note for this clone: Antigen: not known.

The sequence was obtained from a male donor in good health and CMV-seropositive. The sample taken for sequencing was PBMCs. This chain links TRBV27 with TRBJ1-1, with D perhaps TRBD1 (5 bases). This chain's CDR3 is CASSLSGVRGTEAFF. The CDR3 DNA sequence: TGTGCCAGCAGCCTATCGGGGGTGAGGGGCACTGAAGCTTTCTTT.